These 5 T cell receptor beta chains share one sample of origin, sequenced in a study of T cells in localized non-small cell lung cancer. Generated by immunoSEQ multiplex PCR, the TCRdb table keeps only in-frame clones and is missing some. The data hold around 78,000 clones, with 65% to 85% observed a single time. The material sequenced was peripheral blood, taken before any cancer treatment. The receptor source for this set is a female donor over 55 with stage I lung adenocarcinoma.

The chain uses TRBV6-6 and TRBJ2-5; D possibly corresponds to TRBD2 (6 bases). The V gene's germline CDR1 is MNHNY and CDR2 SVGAGI (reference sequence). This CDR3 is built from 14 residues. Trimming removed 6 bases from V and 5 bases from J, with 16 bases in between. This chain's CDR3 is CASRLSGVRETQYF. The CDR3 nucleotides read TGTGCCAGCAGGTTATCGGGGGTGAGGGAGACCCAGTACTTC.

The J gene is TRBJ2-1, the V gene TRBV7-6; 8 nucleotides line up with TRBD1. V was clipped by 6 bases and J by 5 bases; unmatched bases: 15. Germline-derived CDR1 and CDR2 are SGHVS and FNYEAQ. The CDR3 is made up of 17 amino acids. The CDR3 protein is CASSPAGTGLVNNEQFF. CDR3 coding DNA: TGTGCCAGCAGTCCCGCGGGGACAGGTCTAGTTAACAATGAGCAGTTCTTC.

The chain carries TRBV10-3 and TRBJ2-3; perhaps TRBD2 as D (6 bases). Looked up from germline, CDR1 is ENHRY and CDR2 is SYGVKD. The V end lost 6 bases, the J end lost 4 bases, and 23 bases lay between the germline ends. The CDR3 loop spans 17 amino acids. The CDR3 bases are TGTGCCATCAGGGGGTGGGGAGCGGGCCAATTGGCAGATACGCAGTATTTT. It codes for CAIRGWGAGQLADTQYF.

The V and J genes are TRBV5-6 and TRBJ2-2; 8 positions agree with TRBD1. The CDR3 spans 13 residues. The junction had 3 bases not matched to a gene; V was cut back by 4 bases and J by 7 bases. From germline, CDR1 is SGHDT and CDR2 YYEEEE. CDR3 loop: CASSRTGIGELFF. The CDR3 DNA follows: TGTGCCAGCAGCCGGACAGGGATCGGGGAGCTGTTTTTT.

This clone was detected only a few times. The chain links TRBV15 to TRBJ2-2, with 9 bases fitting TRBD1. Germline V gene sequence: CDR1 LNHNV, CDR2 YYDKDF (reference sequence). J was trimmed by 3 bases and V by 4 bases; bases with no gene match: 12. The CDR3 has 18 residues. CDR3 sequence: CATSTPFRTGVDTGELFF. Here the CDR3 DNA reads TGTGCCACCAGCACACCGTTTCGGACAGGGGTTGACACCGGGGAGCTGTTTTTT. Using reference TRBV15 and TRBJ2-2 for the parts outside the CDR3, the full variable domain is DAMVIQNPRYQVTQFGKPVTLSCSQTLNHNVMYWYQQKSSQAPKLLFHYYDKDFNNEADTPDNFQSRRPNTSFCFLDIRSPGLGDTAMYLCATSTPFRTGVDTGELFFGEGSRLTVL.